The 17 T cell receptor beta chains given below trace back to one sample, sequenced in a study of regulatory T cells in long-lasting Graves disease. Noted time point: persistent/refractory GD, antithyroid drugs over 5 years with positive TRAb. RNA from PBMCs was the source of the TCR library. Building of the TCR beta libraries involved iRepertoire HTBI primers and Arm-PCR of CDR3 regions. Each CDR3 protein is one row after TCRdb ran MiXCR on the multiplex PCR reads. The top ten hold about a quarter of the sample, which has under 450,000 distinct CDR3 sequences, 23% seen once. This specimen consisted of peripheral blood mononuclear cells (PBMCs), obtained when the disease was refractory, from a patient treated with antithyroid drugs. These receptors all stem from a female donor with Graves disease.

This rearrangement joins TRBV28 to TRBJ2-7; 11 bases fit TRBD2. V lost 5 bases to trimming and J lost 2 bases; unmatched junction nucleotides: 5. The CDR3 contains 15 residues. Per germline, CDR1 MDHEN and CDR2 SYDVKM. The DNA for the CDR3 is TGTGCCAGCAGTGGGATAGCGGGAGGGGCCTACGAGCAGTACTTC. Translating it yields CASSGIAGGAYEQYF.

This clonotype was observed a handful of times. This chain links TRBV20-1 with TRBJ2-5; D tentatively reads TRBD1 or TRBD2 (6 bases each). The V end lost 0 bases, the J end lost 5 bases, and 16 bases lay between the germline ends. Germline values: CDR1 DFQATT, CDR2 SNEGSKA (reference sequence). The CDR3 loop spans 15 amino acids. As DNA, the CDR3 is TGCAGTGCTAGAGAAGGGGGAGGAAGGGTGGAGACCCAGTACTTC. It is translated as CSAREGGGRVETQYF.

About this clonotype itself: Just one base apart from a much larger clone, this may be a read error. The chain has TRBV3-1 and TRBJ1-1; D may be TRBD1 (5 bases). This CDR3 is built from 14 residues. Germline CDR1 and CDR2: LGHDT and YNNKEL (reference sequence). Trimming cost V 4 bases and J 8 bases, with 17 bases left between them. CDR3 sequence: CASSPFFLTEEAFF. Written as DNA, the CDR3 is TGTGCCAGCAGCCCGTTTTTTTTGACAGAAGAAGCTTTCTTT.

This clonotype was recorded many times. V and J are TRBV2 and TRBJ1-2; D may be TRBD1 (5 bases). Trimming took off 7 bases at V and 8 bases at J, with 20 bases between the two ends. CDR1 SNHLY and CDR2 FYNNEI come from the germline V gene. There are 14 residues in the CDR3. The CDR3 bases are TGTGCCAGCAAGAGCACGGGACTCTCGGTCGGCTACACCTTC. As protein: CASKSTGLSVGYTF.

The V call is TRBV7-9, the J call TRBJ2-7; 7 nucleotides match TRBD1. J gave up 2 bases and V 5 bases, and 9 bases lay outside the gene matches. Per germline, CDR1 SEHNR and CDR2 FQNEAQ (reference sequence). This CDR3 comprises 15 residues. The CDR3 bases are TGTGCCAGCAGCGACACAGGGGTAAGGGCCTACGAGCAGTACTTC. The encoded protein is CASSDTGVRAYEQYF.

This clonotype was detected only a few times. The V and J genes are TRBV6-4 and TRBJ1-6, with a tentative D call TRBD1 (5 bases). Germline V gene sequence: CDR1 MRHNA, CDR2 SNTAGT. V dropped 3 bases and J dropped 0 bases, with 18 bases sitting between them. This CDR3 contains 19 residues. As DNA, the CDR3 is TGTGCCAGCAGTGAGGGCAGGGAGGACTGGGGCTCCTATAATTCACCCCTCCACTTT. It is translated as CASSEGREDWGSYNSPLHF.

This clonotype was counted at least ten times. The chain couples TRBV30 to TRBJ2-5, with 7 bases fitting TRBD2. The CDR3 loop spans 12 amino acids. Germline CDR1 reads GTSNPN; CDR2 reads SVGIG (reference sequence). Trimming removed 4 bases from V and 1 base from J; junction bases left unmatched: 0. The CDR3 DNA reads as TGTGCCTGGACTAGCGGCCAAGAGACCCAGTACTTC. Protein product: CAWTSGQETQYF.

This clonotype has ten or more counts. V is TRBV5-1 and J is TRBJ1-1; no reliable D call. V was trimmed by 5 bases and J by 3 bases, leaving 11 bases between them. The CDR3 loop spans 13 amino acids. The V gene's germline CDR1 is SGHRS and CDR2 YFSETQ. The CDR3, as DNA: TGCGCCAGCAGTCTGGACGTAGACACTGAAGCTTTCTTT. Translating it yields CASSLDVDTEAFF.

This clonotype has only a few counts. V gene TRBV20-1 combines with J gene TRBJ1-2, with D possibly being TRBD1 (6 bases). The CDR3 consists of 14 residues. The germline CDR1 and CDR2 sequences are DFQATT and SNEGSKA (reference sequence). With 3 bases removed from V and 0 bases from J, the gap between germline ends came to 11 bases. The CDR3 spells CSASETGANYGYTF. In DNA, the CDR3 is TGCAGTGCTAGCGAGACAGGCGCTAACTATGGCTACACCTTC.

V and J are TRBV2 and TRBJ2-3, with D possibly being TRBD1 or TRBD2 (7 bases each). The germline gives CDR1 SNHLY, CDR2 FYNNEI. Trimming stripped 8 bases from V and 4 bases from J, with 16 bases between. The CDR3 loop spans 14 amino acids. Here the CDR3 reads CASQRGLAADTQYF. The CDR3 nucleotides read TGTGCCAGCCAGAGGGGGCTAGCGGCAGATACGCAGTATTTT.

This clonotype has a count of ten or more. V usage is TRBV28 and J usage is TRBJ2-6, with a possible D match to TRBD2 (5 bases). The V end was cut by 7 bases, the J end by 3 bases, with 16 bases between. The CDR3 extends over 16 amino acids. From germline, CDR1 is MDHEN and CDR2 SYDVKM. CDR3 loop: CASTIPTGYGANVLTF. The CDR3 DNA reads TGTGCCAGCACCATCCCGACGGGGTATGGGGCCAACGTCCTGACTTTC.

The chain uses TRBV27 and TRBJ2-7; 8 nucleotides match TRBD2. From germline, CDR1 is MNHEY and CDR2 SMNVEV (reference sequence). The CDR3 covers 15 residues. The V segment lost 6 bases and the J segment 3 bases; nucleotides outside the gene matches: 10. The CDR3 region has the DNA TGTGCCAGCAGACCCCTAAGACTAGCGAACTACGAGCAGTACTTC. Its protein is CASRPLRLANYEQYF.

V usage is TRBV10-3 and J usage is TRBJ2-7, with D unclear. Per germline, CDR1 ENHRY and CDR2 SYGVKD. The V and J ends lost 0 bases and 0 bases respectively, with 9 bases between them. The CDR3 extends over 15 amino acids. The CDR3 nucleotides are TGTGCCATCAGTGAGTCGGGCGGCAACTCCTACGAGCAGTACTTC. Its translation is CAISESGGNSYEQYF.

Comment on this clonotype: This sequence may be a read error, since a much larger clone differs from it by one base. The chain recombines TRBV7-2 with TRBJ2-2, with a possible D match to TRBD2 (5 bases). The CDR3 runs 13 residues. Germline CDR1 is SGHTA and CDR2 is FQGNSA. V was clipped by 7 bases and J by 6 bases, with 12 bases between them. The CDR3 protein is CASNPAEAGELFF. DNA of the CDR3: TGTGCCAGCAACCCCGCGGAGGCCGGGGAGCTGTTTTTT.

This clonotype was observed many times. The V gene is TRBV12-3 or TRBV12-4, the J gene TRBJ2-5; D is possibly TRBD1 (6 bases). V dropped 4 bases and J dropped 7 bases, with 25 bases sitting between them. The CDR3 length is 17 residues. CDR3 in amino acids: CASSSLRDTGYVGTQYF. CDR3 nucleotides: TGTGCCAGCAGTTCACTCCGGGACACCGGATACGTAGGGACCCAGTACTTC.

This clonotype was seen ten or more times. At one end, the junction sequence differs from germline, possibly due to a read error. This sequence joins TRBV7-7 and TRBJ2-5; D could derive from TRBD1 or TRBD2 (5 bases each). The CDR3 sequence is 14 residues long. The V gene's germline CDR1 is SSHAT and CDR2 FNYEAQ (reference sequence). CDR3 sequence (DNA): TGTGCTAGCAGCTCTACGGGACCAAAAGAGACCCAGTACTTC. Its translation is CASSSTGPKETQYF. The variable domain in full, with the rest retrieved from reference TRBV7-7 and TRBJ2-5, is GAGVSQSPRYKVTKRGQDVTLRCDPISSHATLYWYQQALGQGPEFLTYFNYEAQPDKSGLPSDRFSAERPEGSISTLTIQRTEQRDSAMYRCASSSTGPKETQYFGPGTRLLVL.

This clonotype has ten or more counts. CDR3: CASSLNRGVTEAFF. The CDR3, as DNA: TGTGCCAGCAGCTTAAACAGGGGGGTCACTGAAGCTTTCTTT. The V call is TRBV7-2, the J call TRBJ1-1, with 8 bases fitting TRBD1. The V segment lost 2 bases and the J segment 4 bases; nucleotides outside the gene matches: 3. The CDR3 spans 14 residues. Looked up from germline, CDR1 is SGHTA and CDR2 is FQGNSA.